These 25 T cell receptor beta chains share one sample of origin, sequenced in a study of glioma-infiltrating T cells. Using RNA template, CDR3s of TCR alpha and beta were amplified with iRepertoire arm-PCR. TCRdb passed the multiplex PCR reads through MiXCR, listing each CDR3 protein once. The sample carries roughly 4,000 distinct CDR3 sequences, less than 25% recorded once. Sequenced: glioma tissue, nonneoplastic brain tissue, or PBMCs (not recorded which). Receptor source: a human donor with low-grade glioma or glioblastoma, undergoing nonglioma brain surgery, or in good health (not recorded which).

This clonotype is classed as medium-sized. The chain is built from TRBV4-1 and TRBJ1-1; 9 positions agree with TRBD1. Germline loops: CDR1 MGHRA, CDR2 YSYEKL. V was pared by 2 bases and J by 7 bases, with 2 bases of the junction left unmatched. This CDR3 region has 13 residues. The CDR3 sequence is CASSQLTGGEAFF. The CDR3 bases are TGCGCCAGCAGCCAACTGACAGGGGGTGAAGCTTTCTTT.

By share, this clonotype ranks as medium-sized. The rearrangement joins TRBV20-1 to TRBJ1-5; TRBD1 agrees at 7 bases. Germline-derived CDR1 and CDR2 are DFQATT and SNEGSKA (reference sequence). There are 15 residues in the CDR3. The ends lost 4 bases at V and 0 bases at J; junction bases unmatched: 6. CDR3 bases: TGCAGTGCTACCGAAGGGGGCTTTAGCAATCAGCCCCAGCATTTT. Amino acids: CSATEGGFSNQPQHF.

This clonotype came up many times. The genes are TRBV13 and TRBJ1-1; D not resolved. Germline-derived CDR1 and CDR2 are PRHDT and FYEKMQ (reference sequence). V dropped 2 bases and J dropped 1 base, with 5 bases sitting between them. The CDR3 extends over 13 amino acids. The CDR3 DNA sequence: TGTGCCAGCAGCTTATTGGGGAACACTGAAGCTTTCTTT. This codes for CASSLLGNTEAFF.

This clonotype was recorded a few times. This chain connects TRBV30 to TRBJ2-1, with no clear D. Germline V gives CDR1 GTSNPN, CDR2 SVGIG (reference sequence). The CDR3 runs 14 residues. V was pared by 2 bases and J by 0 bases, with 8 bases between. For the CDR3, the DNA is TGTGCCTGGAGTCCCGGGCGCTCCTACAATGAGCAGTTCTTC. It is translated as CAWSPGRSYNEQFF.

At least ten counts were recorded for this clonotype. CDR3 in DNA: TGTGCCAGCAGTCTCAGGTTCCATGAGCAGTTCTTC. Translation: CASSLRFHEQFF. The rearrangement joins TRBV2 to TRBJ2-1; D remains ambiguous. There are 12 residues in the CDR3. Looked up from germline, CDR1 is SNHLY and CDR2 is FYNNEI. Trimming pared 5 bases from V and 8 bases from J, leaving 10 bases between.

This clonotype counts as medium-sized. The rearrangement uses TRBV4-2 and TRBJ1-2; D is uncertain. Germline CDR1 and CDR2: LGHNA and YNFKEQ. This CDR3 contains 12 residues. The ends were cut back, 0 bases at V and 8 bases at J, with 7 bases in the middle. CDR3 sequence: CASSQDWGGYTF. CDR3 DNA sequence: TGTGCCAGCAGCCAAGATTGGGGAGGCTACACCTTC.

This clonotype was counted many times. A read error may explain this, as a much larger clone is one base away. For the CDR3, the DNA is TGTACCAGCAGTTACCCGGTCAGCGGGGGCACAGATACGCAGTATTTT. Amino acids: CTSSYPVSGGTDTQYF. The chain couples TRBV6-6 to TRBJ2-3; 7 nucleotides agree with TRBD2. CDR3 length: 16 residues. The germline V gene has CDR1 MNHNY and CDR2 SVGAGI (reference sequence).

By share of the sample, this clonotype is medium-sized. CDR3 protein: CASSGGRGASNEQFF. CDR3 nucleotide sequence: TGTGCCAGCAGCGGCGGCAGGGGGGCCAGTAATGAGCAGTTCTTC. The chain is built from TRBV27 and TRBJ2-1; D possibly corresponds to TRBD1 (7 bases). The CDR3 runs to 15 residues. Germline CDR1 and CDR2: MNHEY and SMNVEV (reference sequence). V lost 6 bases to trimming and J lost 7 bases, with 19 bases between them.

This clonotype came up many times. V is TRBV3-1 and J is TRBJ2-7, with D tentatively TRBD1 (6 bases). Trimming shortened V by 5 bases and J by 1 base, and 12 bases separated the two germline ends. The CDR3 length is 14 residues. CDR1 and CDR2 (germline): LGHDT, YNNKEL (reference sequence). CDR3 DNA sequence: TGTGCCAGCAGCACCCGCAGGGGTTCCTACGAGCAGTACTTC. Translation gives CASSTRRGSYEQYF.

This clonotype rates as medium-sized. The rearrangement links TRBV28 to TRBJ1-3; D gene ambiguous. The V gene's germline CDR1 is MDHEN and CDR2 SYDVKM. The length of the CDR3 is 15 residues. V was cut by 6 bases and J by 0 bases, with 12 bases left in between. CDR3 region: CASRTQDLSGNTIYF. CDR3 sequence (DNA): TGTGCCAGCAGGACCCAGGATCTCTCTGGAAACACCATATATTTT.

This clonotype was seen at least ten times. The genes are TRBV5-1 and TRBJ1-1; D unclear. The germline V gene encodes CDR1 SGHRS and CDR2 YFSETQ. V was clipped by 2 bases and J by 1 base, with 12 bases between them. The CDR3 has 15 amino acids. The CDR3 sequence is CASSLVGNWNTEAFF. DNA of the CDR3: TGCGCCAGCAGCTTAGTCGGCAACTGGAACACTGAAGCTTTCTTT. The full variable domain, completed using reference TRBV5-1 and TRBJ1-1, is KAGVTQTPRYLIKTRGQQVTLSCSPISGHRSVSWYQQTPGQGLQFLFEYFSETQRNKGNFPGRFSGRQFSNSRSEMNVSTLELGDSALYLCASSLVGNWNTEAFFGQGTRLTVV.

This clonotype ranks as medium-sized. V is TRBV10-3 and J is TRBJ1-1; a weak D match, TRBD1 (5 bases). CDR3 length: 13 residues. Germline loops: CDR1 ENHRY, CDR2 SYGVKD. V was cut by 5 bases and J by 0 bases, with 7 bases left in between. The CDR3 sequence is CAISQTVNTEAFF. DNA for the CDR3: TGTGCCATCAGTCAGACAGTGAACACTGAAGCTTTCTTT.

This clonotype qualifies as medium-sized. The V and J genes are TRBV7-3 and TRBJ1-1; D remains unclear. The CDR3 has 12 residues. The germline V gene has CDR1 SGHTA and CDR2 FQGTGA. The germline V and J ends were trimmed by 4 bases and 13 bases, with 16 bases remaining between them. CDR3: CASSSLARMVFF. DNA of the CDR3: TGTGCCAGCAGCTCGTTAGCCAGGATGGTTTTCTTT.

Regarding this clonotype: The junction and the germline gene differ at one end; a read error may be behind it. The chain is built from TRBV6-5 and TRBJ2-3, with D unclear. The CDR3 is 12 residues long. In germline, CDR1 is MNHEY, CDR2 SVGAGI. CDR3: CASITARYEQFF. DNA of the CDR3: TGTGCCAGCATCACGGCGAGATATGAGCAGTTCTTT.

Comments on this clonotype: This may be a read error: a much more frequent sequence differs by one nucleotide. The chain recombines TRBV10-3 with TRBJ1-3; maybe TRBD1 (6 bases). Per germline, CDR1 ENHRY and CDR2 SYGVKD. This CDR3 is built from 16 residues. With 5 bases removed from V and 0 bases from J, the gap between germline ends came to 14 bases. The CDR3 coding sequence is TGTGCCATCAGTTCGACAGGCCCGAACTCTGGAAACACCATATATTTT. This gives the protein CAISSTGPNSGNTIYF.

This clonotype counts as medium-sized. The CDR3 sequence: CAISESVRVEQYV. CDR3 sequence (DNA): TGTGCCATCAGTGAGTCTGTTAGAGTCGAGCAGTACGTC. The chain couples TRBV10-3 to TRBJ2-7; D ambiguous. The CDR3 runs 13 residues. Trimming stripped 0 bases from V and 6 bases from J, with 9 bases between. The germline V gene encodes CDR1 ENHRY and CDR2 SYGVKD.

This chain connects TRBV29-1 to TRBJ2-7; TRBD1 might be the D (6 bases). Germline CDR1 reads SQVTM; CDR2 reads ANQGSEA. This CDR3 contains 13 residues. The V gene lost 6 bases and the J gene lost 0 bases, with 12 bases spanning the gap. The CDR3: CSVQTDSSYEQYF. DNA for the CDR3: TGCAGCGTCCAGACGGACAGCTCCTACGAGCAGTACTTC.

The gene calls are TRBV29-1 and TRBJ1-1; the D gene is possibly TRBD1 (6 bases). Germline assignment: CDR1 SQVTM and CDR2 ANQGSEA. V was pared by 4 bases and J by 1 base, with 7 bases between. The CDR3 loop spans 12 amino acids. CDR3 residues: CSVAGANTEAFF. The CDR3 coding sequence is TGCAGCGTTGCAGGGGCGAACACTGAAGCTTTCTTT.

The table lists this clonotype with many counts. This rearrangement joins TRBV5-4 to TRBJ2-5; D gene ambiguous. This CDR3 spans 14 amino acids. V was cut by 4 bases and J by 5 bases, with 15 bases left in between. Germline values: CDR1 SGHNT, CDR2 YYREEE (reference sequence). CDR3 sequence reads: CASSIGPGPETQYF. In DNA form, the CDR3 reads TGTGCCAGCAGCATAGGCCCCGGGCCGGAGACCCAGTACTTC.

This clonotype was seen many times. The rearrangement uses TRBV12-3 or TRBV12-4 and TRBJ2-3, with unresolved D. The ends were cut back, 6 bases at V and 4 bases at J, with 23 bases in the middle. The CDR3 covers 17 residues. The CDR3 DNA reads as TGTGCCAGCAGGCTACCATACGTAGGTACCGAGCCAGATACGCAGTATTTT. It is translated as CASRLPYVGTEPDTQYF.

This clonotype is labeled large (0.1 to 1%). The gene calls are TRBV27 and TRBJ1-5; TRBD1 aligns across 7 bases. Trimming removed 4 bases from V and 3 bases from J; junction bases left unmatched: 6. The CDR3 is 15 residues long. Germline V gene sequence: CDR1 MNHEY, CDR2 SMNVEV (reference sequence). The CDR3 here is CASSSGTATNQPQHF. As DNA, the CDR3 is TGTGCCAGCAGTTCAGGGACAGCTACCAATCAGCCCCAGCATTTT.

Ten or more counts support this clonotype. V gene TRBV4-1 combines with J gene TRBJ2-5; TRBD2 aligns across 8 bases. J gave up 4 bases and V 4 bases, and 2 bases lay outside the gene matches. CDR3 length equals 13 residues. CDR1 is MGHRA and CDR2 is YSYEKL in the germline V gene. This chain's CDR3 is CASSPTSGETQYF. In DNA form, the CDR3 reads TGCGCCAGCAGCCCTACTAGCGGAGAGACCCAGTACTTC.

The DNA of the CDR3 is TGTGCCACCAATGACCCCAGCGGGGGGACCGTTTATGAGCAGTTCTTC. This codes for CATNDPSGGTVYEQFF. This chain uses TRBV24-1 with TRBJ2-1; 9 bases are shared with TRBD2. Germline CDR1 reads KGHDR; CDR2 reads SFDVKD. J gave up 8 bases and V 8 bases, and 15 bases lay outside the gene matches. The CDR3 covers 16 residues.

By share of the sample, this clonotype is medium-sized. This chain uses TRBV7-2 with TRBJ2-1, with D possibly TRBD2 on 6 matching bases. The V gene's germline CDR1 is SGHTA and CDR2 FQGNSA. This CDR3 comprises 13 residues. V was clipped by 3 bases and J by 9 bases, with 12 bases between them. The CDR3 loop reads CASSFRLESEQFF. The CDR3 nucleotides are TGTGCCAGCAGCTTCCGACTAGAAAGTGAGCAGTTCTTC.

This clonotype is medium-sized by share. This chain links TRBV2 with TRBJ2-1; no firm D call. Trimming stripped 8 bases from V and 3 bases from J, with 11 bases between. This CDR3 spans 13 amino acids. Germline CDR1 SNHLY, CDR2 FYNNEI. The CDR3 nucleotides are TGTGCCAGCTCTGCGTCTAGCTACAATGAGCAGTTCTTC. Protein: CASSASSYNEQFF.